One and the same sample provided the 5 T cell receptor beta chains below, sequenced in a study of T cell repertoires in cytomegalovirus infection. Antigen specificity for these receptors is unknown. TCRdb itself ran the reads through MiXCR, one entry per CDR3 protein. The table records about 830,000 distinct CDR3 sequences, around a third of them present only once. This sample comprised cultured CD8+ T cells from PBMCs, obtained from culture after CMV antigen stimulation. The receptors here all came from a human donor in good health (CMV status not recorded). Some clones in this sample may be carry-over from other donors' samples.

There are a few counts of this clonotype. This chain links TRBV7-9 with TRBJ2-7; 10 nucleotides agree with TRBD2. The CDR3 extends over 16 amino acids. The J segment lost 0 bases and the V segment lost 5 bases, leaving 7 bases of the junction unmatched. In germline, CDR1 is SEHNR, CDR2 FQNEAQ (reference sequence). In DNA, the CDR3 is TGTGCCAGCAGCCATGGACTAGCGGCAAGCTCCTACGAGCAGTACTTC. This translates into CASSHGLAASSYEQYF.

The rearrangement uses TRBV19 and TRBJ2-2, with 7 positions matching TRBD1. The V gene's germline CDR1 is LNHDA and CDR2 SQIVND (reference sequence). CDR3 length equals 16 residues. The trim removed 6 bases at V and 3 bases at J, leaving 10 bases unmatched. The CDR3 DNA reads TGTGCCAGTAGCAACACAGGGGTTGAGTACACCGGGGAGCTGTTTTTT. Its protein product is CASSNTGVEYTGELFF.

This clonotype was counted many times. V and J are TRBV7-3 and TRBJ2-3; D is possibly TRBD2 (5 bases). The CDR3 has 13 residues. Germline loops: CDR1 SGHTA, CDR2 FQGTGA. Trimming took off 4 bases at V and 2 bases at J, with 7 bases between the two ends. As DNA, the CDR3 is TGTGCCAGCAGCTCTAGCCTCACAGATACGCAGTATTTT. Translating gives CASSSSLTDTQYF. Using reference TRBV7-3 and TRBJ2-3 for the parts outside the CDR3, the full variable domain is GAGVSQTPSNKVTEKGKYVELRCDPISGHTALYWYRQSLGQGPEFLIYFQGTGAADDSGLPNDRFFAVRPEGSVSTLKIQRTERGDSAVYLCASSSSLTDTQYFGPGTRLTVL.

In its sample, this clonotype was seen many times. The chain joins TRBV19 to TRBJ1-1; D is unresolved. The CDR3 covers 13 residues. The V and J ends lost 1 base and 0 bases respectively, with 3 bases between them. The V gene's germline CDR1 is LNHDA and CDR2 SQIVND (reference sequence). The CDR3 loop is CASSIAMNTEAFF. In nucleotides, the CDR3 is TGTGCCAGTAGTATAGCGATGAACACTGAAGCTTTCTTT.

The chain recombines TRBV19 with TRBJ1-1, with 9 bases identical to TRBD1. CDR3 length: 14 residues. Trimming removed 5 bases from V and 4 bases from J; junction bases left unmatched: 5. Germline CDR1 and CDR2: LNHDA and SQIVND (reference sequence). The CDR3, as DNA: TGTGCCAGTAGTCTTACGGACAGGGGCACTGAAGCTTTCTTT. It yields the protein CASSLTDRGTEAFF.